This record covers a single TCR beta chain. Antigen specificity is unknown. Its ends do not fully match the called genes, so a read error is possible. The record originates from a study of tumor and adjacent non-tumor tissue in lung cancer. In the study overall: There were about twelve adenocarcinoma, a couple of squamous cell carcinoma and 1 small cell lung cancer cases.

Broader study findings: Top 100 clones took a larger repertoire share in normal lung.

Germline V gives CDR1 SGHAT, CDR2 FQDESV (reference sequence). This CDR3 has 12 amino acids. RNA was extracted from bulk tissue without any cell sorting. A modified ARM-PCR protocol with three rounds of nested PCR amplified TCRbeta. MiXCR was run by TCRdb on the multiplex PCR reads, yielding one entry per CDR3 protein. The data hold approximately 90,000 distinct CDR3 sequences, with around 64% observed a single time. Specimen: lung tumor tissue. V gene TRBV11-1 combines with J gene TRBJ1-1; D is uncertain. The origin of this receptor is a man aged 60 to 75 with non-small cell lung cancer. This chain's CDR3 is CACSPFDTEAFF. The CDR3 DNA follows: TGTGCCTGCAGCCCGTTTGACACTGAAGCTTTCTTC.